This TCR beta chain was obtained from a study of regulatory T cells in long-lasting Graves disease. For the study at large: Antithyroid drugs had been taken under 3 months by newly diagnosed Graves' patients.

The V end was cut by 7 bases, the J end by 3 bases, with 15 bases between. Germline CDR1 reads LNHDA; CDR2 reads SQIVND (reference sequence). The CDR3 contains 14 residues. Indicated time point: newly diagnosed GD, antithyroid drugs for less than 3 months. PBMC-derived RNA was used for the TCR library. The guidelines of the American Thyroid Association were the basis for diagnosing Graves' disease. A few counts support this clonotype. Combining iRepertoire HTBI primers with Arm-PCR of CDR3 regions, the authors built TCR beta libraries. TCRdb recomputed calls from the multiplex PCR reads with MiXCR, one row per CDR3 protein. The sample lists about 540,000 distinct CDR3 sequences, about 14% occurring once. Separately, the same data were catalogued under a study of T cells in Graves' hyperthyroidism and ophthalmopathy. That report adds: Those with hyperthyroidism were 18 to 65 years old, newly diagnosed, and ill for under 2 months.

The material was peripheral blood mononuclear cells (PBMCs), obtained at new diagnosis, from a patient treated with antithyroid drugs. This TCR derives from a man aged 25-45 years with Graves disease. The rearrangement uses TRBV19 and TRBJ1-2; weak D call: TRBD1 (6 bases). DNA of the CDR3: TGTGCCAGTACCCCAGGGGTTGGGCACTATGGCTACACCTTC. Translating it yields CASTPGVGHYGYTF.